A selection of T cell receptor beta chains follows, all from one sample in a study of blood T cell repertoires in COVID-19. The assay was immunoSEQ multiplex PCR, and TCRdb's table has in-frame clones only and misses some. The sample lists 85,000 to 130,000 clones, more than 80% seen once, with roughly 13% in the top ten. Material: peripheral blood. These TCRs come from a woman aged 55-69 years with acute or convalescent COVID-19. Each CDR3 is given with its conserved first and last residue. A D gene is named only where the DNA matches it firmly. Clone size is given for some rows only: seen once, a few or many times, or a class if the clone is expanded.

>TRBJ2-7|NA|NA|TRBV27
TGTGCCAGCAGAGCGGTCGTTCAGTCCTACGAGCAGTACTTC
CASRAVVQSYEQYF
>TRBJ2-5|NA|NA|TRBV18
TGTGCCAGCTCACCCAATTACCAAGAGACCCAGTACTTC
CASSPNYQETQYF
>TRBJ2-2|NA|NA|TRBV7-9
TGTGCCAGCAGCTGGGCAACGAACACCGGGGAGCTGTTTTTT
CASSWATNTGELFF
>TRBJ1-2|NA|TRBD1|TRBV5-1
TGCGCCAGCAGCTCGGGACAGGGGGGCAACTATGGCTACACCTTC
CASSSGQGGNYGYTF
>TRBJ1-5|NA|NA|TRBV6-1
TGTGCCAGCAGTGAACCCGTCGCCCGAGGGAATCAGCCCCAGCATTTT
CASSEPVARGNQPQHF
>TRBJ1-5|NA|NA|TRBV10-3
TGTGCCTCAGGAAGCAATCAGCCCCAGCATTTT
CASGSNQPQHF
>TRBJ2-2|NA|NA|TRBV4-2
TGTGCCAGCAGCCTCGCTAGTGACGGGGAGCTGTTTTTT
CASSLASDGELFF
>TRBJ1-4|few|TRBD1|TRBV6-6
TGTGCCAGCAGTTACCTCGGACAGGCTTCAGGAGGACTGTTTTTT
CASSYLGQASGGLFF
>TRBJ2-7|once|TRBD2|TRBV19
TGTGCCAGTAGTACATCTAGCGGGAGCTACGAGCAGTACTTC
CASSTSSGSYEQYF
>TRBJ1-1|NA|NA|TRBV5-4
TGTGCCAGCAGCTTGGGCGGGGAAATGAACACTGAAGCTTTCTTT
CASSLGGEMNTEAFF
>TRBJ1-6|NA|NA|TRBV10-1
TGCGCCAGCATTCATGGAGTATTTAGGACCTATAATTCACCCCTCCACTTT
CASIHGVFRTYNSPLHF
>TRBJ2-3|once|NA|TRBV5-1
TGCGCCAGCAGCTTGGGAGGGGGGGCCGATACGCAGTATTTT
CASSLGGGADTQYF
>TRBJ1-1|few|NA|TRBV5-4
TGTGCCAGCAGCTTCGGGACAAAGTTAAATGAAGCTTTCTTT
CASSFGTKLNEAFF
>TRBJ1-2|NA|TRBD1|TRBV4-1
TGCGCCAGCAGCCTCGACAGGGATAATGGCTACACCTTC
CASSLDRDNGYTF
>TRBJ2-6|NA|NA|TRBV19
TGTGCCAGTAGTAGAACCGACAGGCCCTGGACGCTCTCTGGGGCCAACGTCCTGACTTTC
CASSRTDRPWTLSGANVLTF
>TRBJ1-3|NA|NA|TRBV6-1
TGTGCCAGCAGTGACCCCTCCGAGTCCCTAGGAAACACCATATATTTT
CASSDPSESLGNTIYF
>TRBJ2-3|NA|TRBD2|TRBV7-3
TGTGCCAGCAGTCGAGTGGGGTCACTAGCGACAGATACGCAGTATTTT
CASSRVGSLATDTQYF
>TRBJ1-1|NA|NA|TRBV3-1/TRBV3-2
TGTGCCAGCAGTGCCGGACAGCTTGAAGCTTTCTTT
CASSAGQLEAFF
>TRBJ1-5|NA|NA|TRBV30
TGTGCCTGGAGCCCTTATGGACTTTATAGCAATCAGCCCCAGCATTTT
CAWSPYGLYSNQPQHF
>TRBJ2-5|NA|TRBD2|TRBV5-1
TGCGCCAGCAGCTGGGGGACTAGCGGGAGGGAGACCCAGTACTTC
CASSWGTSGRETQYF
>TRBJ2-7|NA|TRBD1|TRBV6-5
TGTGCCAGCAGTTACTCAGGACAGGGGGGATACGAGCAGTACTTC
CASSYSGQGGYEQYF
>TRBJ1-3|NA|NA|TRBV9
TGTGCCAGCAGCGTAGGCAGGGCTTTCTCTGGAAACACCATATATTTT
CASSVGRAFSGNTIYF
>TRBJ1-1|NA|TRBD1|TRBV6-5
TGTGCCAGCAGTTCAGAGACAGGGTTGAACACTGAAGCTTTCTTT
CASSSETGLNTEAFF
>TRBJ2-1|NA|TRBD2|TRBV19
TGTGCCAGTCTAGCGGGAGGCGTAAATGAGCAGTTCTTC
CASLAGGVNEQFF
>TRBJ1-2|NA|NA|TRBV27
TGTGCCAGCAGTTTAGAGCCGGACGGACTCTATGGCTACACCTTC
CASSLEPDGLYGYTF
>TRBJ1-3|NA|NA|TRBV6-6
TGTGCCAGCAGACGACTAACCCGAGCAGGGGCTGGAAACACCATATATTTT
CASRRLTRAGAGNTIYF
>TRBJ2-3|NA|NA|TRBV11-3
TGTGCCAGCAGCTTGGGGGGGCCAGATACGCAGTATTTT
CASSLGGPDTQYF
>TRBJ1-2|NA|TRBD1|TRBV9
TGTGCCAGCAGCGTTCAGGGGGACTATGGCTACACCTTC
CASSVQGDYGYTF
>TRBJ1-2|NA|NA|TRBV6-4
TGTGCCAGCAGTGACGAGTCAGGGCCATCCTATGGCTACACCTTC
CASSDESGPSYGYTF
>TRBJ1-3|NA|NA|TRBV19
TGTGCCAGTAGTAACACAGGGTCCTCTGGAAACACCATATATTTT
CASSNTGSSGNTIYF
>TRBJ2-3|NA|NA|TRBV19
TGTGCCAGTAGTCAAGCCAAAGAGGATACGCAGTATTTT
CASSQAKEDTQYF
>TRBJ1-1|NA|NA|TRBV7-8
TGTGCCAGCAGCTTAGTATCCCTCAGGGCGGCAGGCGAAATTTTCTTT
CASSLVSLRAAGEIFF
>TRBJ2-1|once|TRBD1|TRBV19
TGTGCCAGTAGTATTAGGGGGACAGGGGCCGGAGTGGAGTTCTTC
CASSIRGTGAGVEFF
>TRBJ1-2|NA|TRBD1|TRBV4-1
TGCGCCAGCAGCCAAGTCTCCGGACAGGGGGACCTGCCCCACTATGGCTACACCTTC
CASSQVSGQGDLPHYGYTF
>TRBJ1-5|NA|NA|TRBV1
TGCACCAGCAGCCGTATCGAGGATAATCAGCCCCAGCATTTT
CTSSRIEDNQPQHF
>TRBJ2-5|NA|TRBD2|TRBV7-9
TGTGCCAGCAGTCCCGGGACTAGCGGGAAACAAGAGACCCAGTACTTC
CASSPGTSGKQETQYF
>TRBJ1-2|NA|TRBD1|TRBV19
TGTGCCAGTAGTACTCGAGGACAGGGCGCTAACTATGGCTACACCTTC
CASSTRGQGANYGYTF
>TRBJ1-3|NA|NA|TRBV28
TGTGCCAGCAGTTCCCCGGGTAGCCGGGGCACCATATATTTT
CASSSPGSRGTIYF
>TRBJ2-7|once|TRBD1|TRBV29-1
TGCAGCGTTGAGCGGACAGGGGGCTACGAGCAGTACTTC
CSVERTGGYEQYF
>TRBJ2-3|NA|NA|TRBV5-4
TGTGCCAGCAGCTACTATACAGATACGCAGTATTTT
CASSYYTDTQYF
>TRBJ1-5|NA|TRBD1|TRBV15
TGTGCCACCAGCAGACCTGGACAGGGAGGTCAGCCCCAGCATTTT
CATSRPGQGGQPQHF
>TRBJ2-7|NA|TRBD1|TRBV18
TGTGCCAGCTCACCAGGACAGGGGGTCGACGAGCAGTACTTC
CASSPGQGVDEQYF
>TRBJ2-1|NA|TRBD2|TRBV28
TGTGCCAGCAGTACTAGCGGTACGCGGGAGTTCTTC
CASSTSGTREFF
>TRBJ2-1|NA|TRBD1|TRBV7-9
TGTGCCAGCAGCTCACTGACCGGGACAGGGGGTCGAAATGAGCAGTTCTTC
CASSSLTGTGGRNEQFF